This record concerns one TCR beta chain sequence. The entry originates in a study of blood T cell repertoires in COVID-19. The V gene's germline CDR1 is SGHDN and CDR2 FVKESK. CDR3 length: 15 amino acids. Losses at the gene ends were 0 bases for V and 2 bases for J; bases not matched to a gene: 3. Original processing notes: Estimation of nucleated cell counts relied on the amplification of reference gene primers. Sequencing used immunoSEQ multiplex PCR; TCRdb keeps in-frame clones, though not all of them. V, J and clone size are those of that table, while D and trimming were read from the DNA. Of about 34,000 clones in the sample, about nine tenths were seen once.

Sequenced sample: peripheral blood. This receptor was identified in a man aged 80 or over with acute or convalescent COVID-19. The V call is TRBV14, the J call TRBJ1-2; 7 bases are shared with TRBD1. CDR3 bases: TGTGCCAGCAGCCAAGAAACAGGGGTCAACTATGGCTACACCTTC. Its translation: CASSQETGVNYGYTF. Variable domain in full (rest from reference TRBV14 and TRBJ1-2): EAGVTQFPSHSVIEKGQTVTLRCDPISGHDNLYWYRRVMGKEIKFLLHFVKESKQDESGMPNNRFLAERTGGTYSTLKVQPAELEDSGVYFCASSQETGVNYGYTFGSGTRLTVV.